Only a few counts were recorded for the clone carrying this T cell receptor beta chain. V lost 4 bases and J lost 5; bases outside the gene matches: 0. The CDR3 has 13 amino acids. CDR1 SGHTA and CDR2 FQGTGA come from the germline V gene. The isolated RNA, all of it, was reverse transcribed, so expressed TCRB transcripts were what got sequenced. TCRdb's table, derived via immunoSEQ multiplex PCR, lists solely in-frame clones and lacks some. Among about 360,000 clones listed, around 12% were seen once. The sample originates from a study of beta chain features in type 1 diabetes. The receptor's source is a man between 18 and 29 years old in good health. V is TRBV7-3 and J is TRBJ2-1; 9 nucleotides match TRBD1. Sample: naive CD4+ T cells from blood. CDR3 nucleotides: TGTGCCAGCAGCTGGACAGGGGACAATGAGCAGTTCTTC. Protein product: CASSWTGDNEQFF.